This TCR beta chain derives from a study of blood T cell repertoires in COVID-19. Study overall: PBMCs, B-cell-depleted T cells, or T cells were the source of the cDNA or gDNA that made up the material.

Looked up from germline, CDR1 is MGHRA and CDR2 is YSYEKL. This CDR3 has 16 residues. V shed 3 bases and J 0 bases; nucleotides not matched to a gene: 2. Sequencing used immunoSEQ multiplex PCR; TCRdb keeps in-frame clones, though not all of them. In the table there are 110,000 or so clones, roughly 80% of which are singletons. About this clone: Other nucleotide sequences from this sample produce the same CDR3.

The chain joins TRBV4-1 to TRBJ2-1; 10 nucleotides agree with TRBD2. The receptor comes from a man aged 45-65 years with acute or convalescent COVID-19. Sequencing input: peripheral blood. The CDR3 loop reads CASSQASGGSYNEQFF. CDR3 nucleotides: TGCGCCAGCAGCCAGGCTAGCGGGGGCTCCTACAATGAGCAGTTCTTC.